This entry lists 5 T cell receptor beta chains sequenced from one sample in a study of Graves' ophthalmopathy and Graves' hyperthyroidism. RNA transcripts served as template for amplifying TCR beta CDR3 sequences. Second-round multiplex PCR came after first-round RT-PCR with HTBI primers. TCRdb re-called the multiplex PCR reads with MiXCR, one entry per CDR3 protein. The sample holds approximately 1.2 million distinct CDR3 sequences, around a third seen once. The specimen sequenced was peripheral blood or thyroid tissue (not recorded which). Receptors were obtained from an adult man with Graves' hyperthyroidism.

The chain recombines TRBV6-1 with TRBJ2-7; 8 bases match TRBD2. The V gene's germline CDR1 is MNHNS and CDR2 SASEGT. The CDR3 is 14 amino acids. After removal of 4 bases from V and 5 bases from J, the junction contained 7 bases not matched to a gene. CDR3 nucleotides: TGTGCCAGCAGTGCGCTATGGCGGGAGGACGAGCAGTACTTC. Amino acids: CASSALWREDEQYF.

This chain connects TRBV11-2 to TRBJ1-2; TRBD1 agrees at 7 bases. After removal of 3 bases from V and 1 base from J, the junction contained 11 bases not matched to a gene. Germline V gives CDR1 SGHAT, CDR2 FQNNGV. The CDR3 has 17 residues. The CDR3 sequence: CASSFFRPQGNNYGYTF. As DNA, the CDR3 is TGTGCCAGCAGCTTTTTCCGCCCACAGGGGAATAACTATGGCTACACCTTC.

This chain uses TRBV5-6 with TRBJ2-7; 8 bases align to TRBD2. CDR3 size: 15 residues. Germline lookup yields CDR1 SGHDT and CDR2 YYEEEE. With 4 bases clipped from V and 4 bases from J, the junction kept 10 bases outside the gene matches. CDR3 sequence (DNA): TGTGCCAGCAGCCAACGATTAGCGGGGAAATACGAGCAGTACTTC. Translation: CASSQRLAGKYEQYF.

This clonotype has more than one count but fewer than ten. The V gene is TRBV27, the J gene TRBJ2-7; tentative D call: TRBD1 (6 bases). Trimming stripped 7 bases from V and 6 bases from J, with 22 bases between. Germline V gives CDR1 MNHEY, CDR2 SMNVEV (reference sequence). This CDR3 has 15 residues. CDR3 nucleotide sequence: TGTGCCAGCAATCGGATGGGGGCAATCGGGGCCGAGCAGTACTTC. Translated, it gives CASNRMGAIGAEQYF.

Ten or more counts support this clonotype. This chain uses TRBV19 with TRBJ1-6; D is possibly TRBD1 (5 bases). V lost 4 bases, J lost 8 bases, and 15 bases lay in between. CDR3 length equals 15 residues. Looked up from germline, CDR1 is LNHDA and CDR2 is SQIVND (reference sequence). The CDR3 bases are TGTGCCAGTAGTACCAGGGCCCCCAAGGATTCACCCCTCCACTTT. Its translation is CASSTRAPKDSPLHF.